A single sample gave rise to the 8 T cell receptor beta chains below, sequenced in a study of technical replicates of blood from a few donors. Repertoires were generated with immunoSEQ multiplex PCR, while TCRdb's copy carries only in-frame clones and drops some. This table holds some 64,000 clones, 80% to 95% found once. Input material: PBMCs. These receptors were obtained from a human donor in good health. Some clones in this sample may be carry-over from other donors' samples.

CDR3: CASSTTGQGGPAFF. The CDR3 DNA follows: TGTGCCAGCAGCACCACTGGACAGGGGGGGCCAGCTTTCTTT. The chain couples TRBV7-2 to TRBJ1-1; TRBD1 agrees at 10 bases. Germline values: CDR1 SGHTA, CDR2 FQGNSA. The V and J ends lost 5 bases and 10 bases, in that order; junction bases with no gene match: 10. The CDR3 sequence is 14 residues long.

The chain uses TRBV5-6 and TRBJ2-3; 11 bases line up with TRBD2. The V segment lost 0 bases and the J segment 6 bases; nucleotides outside the gene matches: 6. The CDR3 sequence is 16 residues long. Per germline, CDR1 SGHDT and CDR2 YYEEEE. The CDR3 spells CASSLGSGGAKDTQYF. CDR3 sequence (DNA): TGTGCCAGCAGCTTGGGTAGCGGGGGGGCCAAGGATACGCAGTATTTT.

The CDR3 sequence: CASSPSSGVDSYGYTF. The CDR3 nucleotides read TGTGCCAGCAGCCCCAGTAGCGGGGTTGATAGCTATGGCTACACCTTC. The chain recombines TRBV7-9 with TRBJ1-2; no firm D call. CDR1 and CDR2 from the germline V gene are SEHNR and FQNEAQ (reference sequence). This CDR3 contains 16 residues. The V end was cut by 5 bases, the J end by 4 bases, with 20 bases between.

The chain couples TRBV5-6 to TRBJ2-5; a possible D gene is TRBD2 (6 bases). The CDR3 is made up of 16 amino acids. V was clipped by 0 bases and J by 3 bases, with 15 bases between them. The germline gives CDR1 SGHDT, CDR2 YYEEEE. The CDR3 loop is CASSLEASVLEETQYF. DNA for the CDR3: TGTGCCAGCAGCTTGGAGGCTAGCGTTTTAGAAGAGACCCAGTACTTC.

The chain combines TRBV18 with TRBJ2-3, with 10 positions matching TRBD2. Unmatched junction bases numbered 11, after V lost 3 bases and J lost 5 bases. CDR1 is KGHSH, CDR2 LQKENI, per germline. The CDR3 is 17 amino acids. DNA of the CDR3: TGTGCCAGCTCACCGGGACGGAGGCTAGCGGGAGTAGATACGCAGTATTTT. It yields the protein CASSPGRRLAGVDTQYF. Based on the CDR3 plus reference TRBV18 and TRBJ2-3, the full variable domain is NAGVMQNPRHLVRRRGQEARLRCSPMKGHSHVYWYRQLPEEGLKFMVYLQKENIIDESGMPKERFSAEFPKEGPSILRIQQVVRGDSAAYFCASSPGRRLAGVDTQYFGPGTRLTVL.

The V call is TRBV4-3, the J call TRBJ2-1, with 8 bases fitting TRBD2. This CDR3 comprises 16 residues. In germline, CDR1 is LGHNA, CDR2 YSLEER. V trimming: 0 bases; J trimming: 6 bases; junction bases outside the gene matches: 7. The CDR3 nucleotides are TGCGCCAGCAGCCAAGATACGGGAGGGCCGGGCAATGAGCAGTTCTTC. As protein: CASSQDTGGPGNEQFF.

The chain recombines TRBV19 with TRBJ1-5; tentatively, D is TRBD1 (5 bases). V shed 5 bases and J shed 6 bases, with 17 bases lying between them. The germline CDR1 and CDR2 sequences are LNHDA and SQIVND (reference sequence). There are 15 residues in the CDR3. The CDR3 region is CASSLLAGGGQPQHF. As DNA, the CDR3 is TGTGCCAGTAGTCTCCTCGCGGGGGGAGGTCAGCCCCAGCATTTT.

The rearrangement uses TRBV6-6 and TRBJ2-1, with 9 bases fitting TRBD1. CDR3 size: 16 residues. With 6 bases clipped from V and 8 bases from J, the junction kept 14 bases outside the gene matches. In germline, CDR1 is MNHNY, CDR2 SVGAGI (reference sequence). The CDR3 protein is CASSSRGQGTPHEQFF. CDR3 sequence (DNA): TGTGCCAGCAGCAGCCGGGGACAGGGCACCCCCCATGAGCAGTTCTTC.